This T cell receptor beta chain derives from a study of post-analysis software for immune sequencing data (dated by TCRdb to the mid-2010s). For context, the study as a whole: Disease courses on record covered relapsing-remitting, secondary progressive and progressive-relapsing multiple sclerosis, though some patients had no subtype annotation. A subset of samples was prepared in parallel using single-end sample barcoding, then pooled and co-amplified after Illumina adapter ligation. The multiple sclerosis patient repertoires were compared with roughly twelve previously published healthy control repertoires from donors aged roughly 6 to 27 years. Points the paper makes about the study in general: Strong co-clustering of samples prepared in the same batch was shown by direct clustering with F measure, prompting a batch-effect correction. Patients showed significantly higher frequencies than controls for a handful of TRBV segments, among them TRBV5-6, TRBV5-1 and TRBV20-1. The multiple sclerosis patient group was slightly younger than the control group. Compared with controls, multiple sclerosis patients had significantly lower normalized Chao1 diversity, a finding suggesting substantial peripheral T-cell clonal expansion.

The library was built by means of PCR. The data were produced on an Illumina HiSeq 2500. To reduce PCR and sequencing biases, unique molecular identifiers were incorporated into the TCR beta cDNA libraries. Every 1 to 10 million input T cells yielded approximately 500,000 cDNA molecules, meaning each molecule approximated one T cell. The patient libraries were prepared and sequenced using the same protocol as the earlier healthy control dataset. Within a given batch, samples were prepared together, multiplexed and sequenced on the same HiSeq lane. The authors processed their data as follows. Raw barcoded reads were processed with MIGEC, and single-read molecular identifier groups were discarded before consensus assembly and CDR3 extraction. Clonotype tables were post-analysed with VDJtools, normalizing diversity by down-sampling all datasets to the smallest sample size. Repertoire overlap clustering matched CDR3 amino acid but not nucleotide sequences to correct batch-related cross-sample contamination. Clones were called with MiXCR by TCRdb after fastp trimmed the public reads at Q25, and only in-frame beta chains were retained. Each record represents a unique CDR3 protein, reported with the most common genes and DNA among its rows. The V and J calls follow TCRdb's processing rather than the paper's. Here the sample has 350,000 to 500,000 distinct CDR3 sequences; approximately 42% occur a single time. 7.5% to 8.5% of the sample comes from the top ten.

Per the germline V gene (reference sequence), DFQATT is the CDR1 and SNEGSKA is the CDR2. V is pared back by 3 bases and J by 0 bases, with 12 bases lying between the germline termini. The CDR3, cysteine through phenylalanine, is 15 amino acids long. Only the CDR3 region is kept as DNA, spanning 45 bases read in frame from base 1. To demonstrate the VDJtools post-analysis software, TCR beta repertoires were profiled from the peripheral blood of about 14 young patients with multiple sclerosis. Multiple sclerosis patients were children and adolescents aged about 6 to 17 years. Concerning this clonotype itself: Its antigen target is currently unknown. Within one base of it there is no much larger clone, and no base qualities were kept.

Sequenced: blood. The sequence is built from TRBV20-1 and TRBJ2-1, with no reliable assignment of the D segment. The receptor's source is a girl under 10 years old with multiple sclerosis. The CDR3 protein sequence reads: CSASFDVSSYNEQFF. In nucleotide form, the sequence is TGCAGTGCTAGTTTTGATGTTAGCTCCTACAATGAGCAGTTCTTC.